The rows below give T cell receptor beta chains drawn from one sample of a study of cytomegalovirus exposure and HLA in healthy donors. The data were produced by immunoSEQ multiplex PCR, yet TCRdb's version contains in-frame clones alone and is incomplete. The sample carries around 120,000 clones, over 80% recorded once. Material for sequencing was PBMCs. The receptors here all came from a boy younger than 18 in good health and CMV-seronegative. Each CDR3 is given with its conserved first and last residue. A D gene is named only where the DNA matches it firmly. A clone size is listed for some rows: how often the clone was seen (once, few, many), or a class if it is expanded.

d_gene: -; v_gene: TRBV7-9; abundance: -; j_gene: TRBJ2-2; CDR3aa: CASSLAASPNTGELFF; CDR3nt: TGTGCCAGCAGCTTAGCGGCTAGCCCCAACACCGGGGAGCTGTTTTTT
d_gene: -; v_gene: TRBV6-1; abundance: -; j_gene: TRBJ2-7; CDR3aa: CASSEAGLVYEQYF; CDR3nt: TGTGCCAGCAGTGAAGCCGGCCTAGTCTACGAGCAGTACTTC
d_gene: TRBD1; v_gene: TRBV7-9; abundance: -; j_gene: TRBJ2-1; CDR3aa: CASSSTSTGATLVYNEQFF; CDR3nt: TGTGCCAGCAGCTCTACTTCTACAGGGGCTACTCTAGTTTACAATGAGCAGTTCTTC
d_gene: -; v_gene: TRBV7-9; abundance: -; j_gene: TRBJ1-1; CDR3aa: CASSKLITEAFF; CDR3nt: TGTGCCAGCTCCAAGCTGATCACTGAAGCTTTCTTT
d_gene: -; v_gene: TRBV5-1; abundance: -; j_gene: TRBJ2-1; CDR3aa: CASTAPGTRNNEQFF; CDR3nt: TGCGCCAGCACCGCCCCCGGGACAAGAAACAATGAGCAGTTCTTC
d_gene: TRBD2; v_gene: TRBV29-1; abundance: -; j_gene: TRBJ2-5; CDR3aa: CSVGTSGGLQKTQYF; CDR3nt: TGCAGCGTTGGCACTAGCGGGGGCCTTCAAAAGACCCAGTACTTC
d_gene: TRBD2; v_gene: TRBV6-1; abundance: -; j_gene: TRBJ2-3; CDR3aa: CASSEGQGGSGSTQYF; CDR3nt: TGTGCCAGCAGTGAAGGTCAGGGCGGGAGCGGAAGTACGCAGTATTTT
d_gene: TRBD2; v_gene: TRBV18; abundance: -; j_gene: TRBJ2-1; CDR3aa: CASSPRLATTYNEQFF; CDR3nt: TGTGCCAGCTCACCCCGACTAGCGACTACCTACAATGAGCAGTTCTTC
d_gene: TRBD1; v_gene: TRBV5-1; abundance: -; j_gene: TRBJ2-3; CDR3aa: CASSPGQLEDTQYF; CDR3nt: TGCGCCAGCAGCCCGGGACAGTTAGAGGATACGCAGTATTTT
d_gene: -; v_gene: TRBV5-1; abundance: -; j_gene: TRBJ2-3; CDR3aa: CASSLGMGPLGTDTQYF; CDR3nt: TGCGCCAGCAGCTTGGGAATGGGGCCCTTAGGAACAGATACGCAGTATTTT
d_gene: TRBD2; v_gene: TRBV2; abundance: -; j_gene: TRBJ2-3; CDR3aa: CASSEGRAGVSTDTQYF; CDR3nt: TGTGCCAGCAGTGAAGGGAGAGCGGGGGTAAGCACAGATACGCAGTATTTT
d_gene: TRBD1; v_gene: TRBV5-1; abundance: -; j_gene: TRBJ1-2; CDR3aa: CASSLEGTGPSGYTF; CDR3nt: TGCGCCAGCAGCTTGGAGGGGACAGGACCCTCTGGCTACACCTTC
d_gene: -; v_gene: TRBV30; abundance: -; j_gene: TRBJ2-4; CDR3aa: CAWNPRGVGNIQYF; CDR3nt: TGTGCCTGGAATCCCAGGGGGGTGGGAAACATTCAGTACTTC
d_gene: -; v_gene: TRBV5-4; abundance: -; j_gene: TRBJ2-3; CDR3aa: CASSLRSTSTDTQYF; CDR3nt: TGTGCCAGCAGCTTGAGAAGCACTAGCACAGATACGCAGTATTTT
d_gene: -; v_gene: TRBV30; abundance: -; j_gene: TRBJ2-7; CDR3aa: CAWSVRIEQYF; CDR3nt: TGTGCCTGGAGTGTGAGGATCGAGCAGTACTTC
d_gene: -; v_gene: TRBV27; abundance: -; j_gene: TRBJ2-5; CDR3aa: CASSFGRGETQYF; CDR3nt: TGTGCCAGCAGTTTCGGTCGGGGAGAGACCCAGTACTTC
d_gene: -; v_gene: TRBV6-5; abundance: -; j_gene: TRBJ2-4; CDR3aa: CASSRRETAENIQYF; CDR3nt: TGTGCCAGCAGTAGGAGGGAAACGGCCGAAAACATTCAGTACTTC
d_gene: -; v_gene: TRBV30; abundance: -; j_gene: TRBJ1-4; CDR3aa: CAWSALTNEKLFF; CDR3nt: TGTGCCTGGAGTGCCCTAACTAATGAAAAACTGTTTTTT
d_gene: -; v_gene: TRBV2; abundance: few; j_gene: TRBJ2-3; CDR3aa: CASSVGGRYTQYF; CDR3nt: TGTGCCAGCAGTGTAGGAGGAAGGTATACGCAGTATTTT
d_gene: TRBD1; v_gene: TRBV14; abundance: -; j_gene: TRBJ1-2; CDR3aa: CASSQYGTEFYGYTF; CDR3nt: TGTGCCAGCAGCCAATACGGGACAGAGTTCTATGGCTACACCTTC
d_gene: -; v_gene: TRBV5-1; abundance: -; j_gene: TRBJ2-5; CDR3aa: CASSWLSPQQETQYF; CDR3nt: TGCGCCAGCAGCTGGTTGTCCCCCCAGCAAGAGACCCAGTACTTC
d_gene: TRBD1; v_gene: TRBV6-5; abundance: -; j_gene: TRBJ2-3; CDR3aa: CASRTGGDTQYF; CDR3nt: TGTGCCAGCAGAACAGGGGGAGATACGCAGTATTTT